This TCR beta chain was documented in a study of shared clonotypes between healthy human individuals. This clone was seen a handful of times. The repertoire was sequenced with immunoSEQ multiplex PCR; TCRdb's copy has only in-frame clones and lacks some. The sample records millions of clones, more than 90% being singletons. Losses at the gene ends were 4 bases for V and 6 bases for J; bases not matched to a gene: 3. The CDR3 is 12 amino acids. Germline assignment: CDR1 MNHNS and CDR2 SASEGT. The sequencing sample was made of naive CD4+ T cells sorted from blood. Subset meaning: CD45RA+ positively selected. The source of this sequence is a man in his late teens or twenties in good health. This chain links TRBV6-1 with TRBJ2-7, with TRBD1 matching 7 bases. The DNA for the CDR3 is TGTGCCAGCAGTGTGACAGGGCTCGAGCAGTACTTC. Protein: CASSVTGLEQYF.